The T cell receptor (beta chain) described here comes from a study of identical twins. Unique molecular identifiers were in the cDNA, with template-switch universal primer binding. From the 5' RACE reads, TCRdb called clonotypes with MiXCR, one entry per CDR3 protein. The repertoire holds 1.5 million to 2 million distinct CDR3 sequences, with roughly a third as singletons. This clonotype has a single count. This CDR3 comprises 18 residues. Trimming at V came to 0 bases and at J to 0 bases, leaving 5 bases not matched to a gene. Germline-derived CDR1 and CDR2 are LGHNA and YNFKEQ. The rearrangement links TRBV4-2 to TRBJ2-6; TRBD2 matches 7 bases. The sample was cord blood. This clonotype was sampled from a newborn girl in good health. Here the CDR3 reads CASSQDAGVSSGANVLTF. The CDR3, as DNA: TGTGCCAGCAGCCAAGACGCGGGGGTGAGCTCTGGGGCCAACGTCCTGACTTTC.